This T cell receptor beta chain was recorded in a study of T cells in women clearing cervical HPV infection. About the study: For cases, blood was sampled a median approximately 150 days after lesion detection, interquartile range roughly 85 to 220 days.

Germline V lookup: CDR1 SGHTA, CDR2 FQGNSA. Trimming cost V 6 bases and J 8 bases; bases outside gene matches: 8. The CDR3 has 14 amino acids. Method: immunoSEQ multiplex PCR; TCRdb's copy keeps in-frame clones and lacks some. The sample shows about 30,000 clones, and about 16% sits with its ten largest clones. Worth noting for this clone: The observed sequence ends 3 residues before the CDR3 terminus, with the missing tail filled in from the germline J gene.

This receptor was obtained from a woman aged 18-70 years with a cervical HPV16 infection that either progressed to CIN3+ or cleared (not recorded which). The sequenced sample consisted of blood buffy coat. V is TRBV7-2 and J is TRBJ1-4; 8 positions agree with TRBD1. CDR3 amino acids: CASRKDRVGEKLFF. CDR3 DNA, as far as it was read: TGTGCCAGCAGGAAGGACAGGGTTGGCGAAAAA. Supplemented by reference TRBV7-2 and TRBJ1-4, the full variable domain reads GAGVSQSPSNKVTEKGKDVELRCDPISGHTALYWYRQSLGQGLEFLIYFQGNSAPDKSGLPSDRFSAERTGGSVSTLTIQRTQQEDSAVYLCASRKDRVGEKLFFGSGTQLSVL.